Only a few counts were recorded for the clone carrying this T cell receptor beta chain. This entry belongs to a study of blood T cell repertoires in COVID-19. As originally analysed: Estimated nucleated cell counts came from reference gene primer amplification. Generated by immunoSEQ multiplex PCR, the TCRdb table keeps only in-frame clones and is missing some. For V, J and clone size, that table is used; D and trimming come from the DNA. The top ten clones hold about 9% of a sample with a few hundred thousand clones, roughly four fifths of them seen once. Germline trimming cut 1 base from V and 0 bases from J; bases unmatched to any gene: 15. There are 19 residues in the CDR3. Germline values: CDR1 GTSNPN, CDR2 SVGIG (reference sequence).

The chain has TRBV30 and TRBJ2-1; the match to TRBD1 covers 7 bases. The source is a man aged 35-49 years who had recovered from COVID-19. The material sequenced was PBMCs or T cells enriched from blood (not recorded which). CDR3 bases: TGTGCCTGGAGTGGCTGGACAGGATCGGCCATAAGCTCCTACAATGAGCAGTTCTTC. This gives the protein CAWSGWTGSAISSYNEQFF.